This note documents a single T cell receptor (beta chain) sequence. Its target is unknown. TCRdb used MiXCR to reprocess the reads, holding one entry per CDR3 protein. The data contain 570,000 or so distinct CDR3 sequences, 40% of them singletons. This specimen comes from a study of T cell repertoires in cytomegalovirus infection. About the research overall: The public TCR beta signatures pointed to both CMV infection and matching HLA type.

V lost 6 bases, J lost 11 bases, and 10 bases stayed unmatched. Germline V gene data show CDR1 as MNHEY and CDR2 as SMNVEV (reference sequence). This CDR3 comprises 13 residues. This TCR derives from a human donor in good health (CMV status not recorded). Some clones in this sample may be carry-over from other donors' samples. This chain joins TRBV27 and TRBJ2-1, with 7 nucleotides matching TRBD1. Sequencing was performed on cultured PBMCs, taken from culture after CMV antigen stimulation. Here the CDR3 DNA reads TGTGCCAGCAGATGGGGACAGCCCTCTCAGCAGTTCTTC. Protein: CASRWGQPSQQFF.